This is a list of T cell receptor beta chains from one sample in a study of T cell clonotyping in hematopoietic cell transplantation. Clones were sequenced by immunoSEQ multiplex PCR, and TCRdb holds only the in-frame ones, with some missing. This table holds fewer than 30,000 clones, around 95% found once. The specimen was peripheral blood mononuclear cells. These receptor sequences come from a man between 45 and 60 years old in good health. Some clones in this sample may be carry-over from other donors' samples. Both conserved end residues are part of each CDR3. D genes are given only for firm matches. Rows give clone size only sometimes, using once, few, many, or a class for an expanded clone.

CDR3aa,CDR3nt,abundance,d_gene,j_gene,v_gene
CAWDETRIMGTEQYF,TGTGCCTGGGATGAAACCCGCATTATGGGGACCGAGCAGTACTTC,.,.,TRBJ2-7,TRBV30
CASTPGANSPLHF,TGTGCCAGCACCCCCGGAGCAAATTCACCCCTCCACTTT,.,.,TRBJ1-6,TRBV28
CASTGGGFNYGYTF,TGTGCCAGTACCGGGGGCGGATTTAACTATGGCTACACCTTC,once,.,TRBJ1-2,TRBV19
CASSLVRNTEAFF,TGTGCCAGCAGCTTGGTGAGGAACACTGAAGCTTTCTTT,.,.,TRBJ1-1,TRBV7-9
CASMETGTDTQYF,TGTGCCAGCATGGAGACGGGCACAGATACGCAGTATTTT,.,.,TRBJ2-3,TRBV6-5
CASSFSVSYEQYF,TGTGCCAGCAGCTTTTCAGTTTCCTACGAGCAGTACTTC,.,.,TRBJ2-7,TRBV7-2
CASSLGSHTDTQYF,TGCGCCAGCAGCTTAGGGTCGCACACAGATACGCAGTATTTT,.,.,TRBJ2-3,TRBV5-1
CASSQGSGPEKLFF,TGTGCCAGCAGCCAAGGGTCAGGGCCTGAAAAACTGTTTTTT,once,.,TRBJ1-4,TRBV14
CASSIRSYNSPLHF,TGTGCCAGTAGTATCCGATCCTATAATTCACCCCTCCACTTT,.,.,TRBJ1-6,TRBV19
CAWTEGRSNTEAFF,TGTGCCTGGACTGAGGGCAGGTCGAACACTGAAGCTTTCTTT,.,.,TRBJ1-1,TRBV30
CASSLQGAGQPQHF,TGTGCCAGCAGCTTGCAGGGGGCTGGTCAGCCCCAGCATTTT,.,TRBD1,TRBJ1-5,TRBV5-6
CASSFAGGSNQPQHF,TGTGCCAGCAGTTTCGCGGGGGGAAGCAATCAGCCCCAGCATTTT,.,.,TRBJ1-5,TRBV27
CASSLLDPQPQHF,TGTGCCAGCAGCTTGCTGGATCCCCAGCCCCAGCATTTT,.,.,TRBJ1-5,TRBV7-8
CASSLFEGMVYGYTF,TGTGCCAGCAGCTTGTTTGAAGGGATGGTCTATGGCTACACCTTC,.,.,TRBJ1-2,TRBV5-6
CASSAIPGRAFF,TGCGCCAGCAGTGCCATCCCGGGTCGGGCTTTCTTT,.,.,TRBJ1-1,TRBV23-1
CASSVGRTAGYYEQYF,TGTGCCAGCAGCGTAGGTCGGACTGCTGGTTACTACGAGCAGTACTTC,.,.,TRBJ2-7,TRBV9
CASSLDPPYEQYF,TGTGCCAGCAGCTTAGATCCACCCTACGAGCAGTACTTC,.,.,TRBJ2-7,TRBV7-2
CASRDRAGETQYF,TGTGCCAGCAGGGACAGGGCAGGAGAGACCCAGTACTTC,.,TRBD1,TRBJ2-5,TRBV6-6
CASSLWQGVGSPLHF,TGTGCCAGCAGCTTGTGGCAGGGGGTGGGTTCACCCCTCCACTTT,.,TRBD1,TRBJ1-6,TRBV5-6
CSVRAGLTANTEAFF,TGCAGCGTCCGGGCGGGCCTGACAGCGAACACTGAAGCTTTCTTT,.,.,TRBJ1-1,TRBV29-1
CASSFGEDTEAFF,TGTGCCAGCAGCTTTGGCGAGGACACTGAAGCTTTCTTT,.,.,TRBJ1-1,TRBV7-9
CASSPGQGAATEAFF,TGTGCCAGTAGTCCTGGACAGGGGGCCGCCACTGAAGCTTTCTTT,.,TRBD1,TRBJ1-1,TRBV19
CAISGGQGFQPQHF,TGTGCCATCAGTGGGGGACAGGGTTTTCAGCCCCAGCATTTT,.,TRBD1,TRBJ1-5,TRBV10-3
CASSQPYQPQHF,TGCGCCAGCAGCCAACCTTATCAGCCCCAGCATTTT,.,.,TRBJ1-5,TRBV4-1
CASSTQQGIGELFF,TGTGCCAGCAGCACTCAACAGGGGATCGGGGAGCTGTTTTTT,.,TRBD1,TRBJ2-2,TRBV7-2
CASSRHRGVLQETQYF,TGTGCCAGCAGCCGTCACAGGGGCGTCCTCCAAGAGACCCAGTACTTC,.,TRBD1,TRBJ2-5,TRBV14
CATSPDRGRTEAFF,TGTGCCACCAGCCCGGACAGGGGGCGGACTGAAGCTTTCTTT,.,TRBD1,TRBJ1-1,TRBV15
CASSLQFNEKLFF,TGTGCCAGCAGTTTACAGTTTAATGAAAAACTGTTTTTT,.,.,TRBJ1-4,TRBV28
CAVGDRQGSYEQYF,TGTGCCGTAGGGGATAGACAGGGGTCCTACGAGCAGTACTTC,.,TRBD1,TRBJ2-7,TRBV6-5
CASSVGTTDTQYF,TGTGCCAGCAGCGTCGGGACTACAGATACGCAGTATTTT,.,.,TRBJ2-3,TRBV9
CASSSWGQGVGNQPQHF,TGTGCCAGTAGTTCCTGGGGACAGGGGGTCGGCAATCAGCCCCAGCATTTT,.,TRBD1,TRBJ1-5,TRBV19